A selection of T cell receptor beta chains follows, all from one sample in a study of shared clonotypes between healthy human individuals. This table comes from immunoSEQ multiplex PCR, and its TCRdb copy is limited to in-frame clones, with some not included. Among 2 million to 2.5 million clones listed, approximately 94% were seen once. Sequencing was carried out using naive CD4+ T cells sorted from blood. These receptor sequences come from a man between 18 and 29 years old in good health. The CDR3 runs from the conserved cysteine through the conserved F or W. The order of the fields is clone size, V gene, J gene, D gene, CDR3 DNA, CDR3 protein. A D gene is named only where the DNA matches it firmly. The size of a clone is reported for some rows only, either as once, few or many, or as a class for expanded clones.

clone size: few
V gene: TRBV19
J gene: TRBJ1-2
D gene: -
CDR3 DNA: TGTGCCAGTAGTCCCAGGGACATCGGAGGCTACACCTTC
CDR3 protein: CASSPRDIGGYTF

clone size: -
V gene: TRBV2
J gene: TRBJ1-1
D gene: TRBD1
CDR3 DNA: TGTGCCAGCAGTATAGCTACAGGGGCTGAAGCTTTCTTT
CDR3 protein: CASSIATGAEAFF

clone size: -
V gene: TRBV5-1
J gene: TRBJ1-4
D gene: -
CDR3 DNA: TGCGCCAGCAGCTTGGTGGGCAGGATTAATGAAAAACTGTTTTTT
CDR3 protein: CASSLVGRINEKLFF

clone size: -
V gene: TRBV6-1
J gene: TRBJ1-5
D gene: -
CDR3 DNA: TGTGCCAGCGACTATAATTCCCAGCCCCAGCATTTT
CDR3 protein: CASDYNSQPQHF

clone size: -
V gene: TRBV5-1
J gene: TRBJ2-3
D gene: -
CDR3 DNA: TGCGCCAGCAGCCCGGGTCGGGGGGCCACAGATACGCAGTATTTT
CDR3 protein: CASSPGRGATDTQYF

clone size: -
V gene: TRBV5-1
J gene: TRBJ2-7
D gene: TRBD1
CDR3 DNA: TGCGCCAGCTCCTTGGGGACGGGACAGGGCCACGAGCAGTACTTC
CDR3 protein: CASSLGTGQGHEQYF

clone size: -
V gene: TRBV10-3
J gene: TRBJ1-1
D gene: -
CDR3 DNA: TGTGCCATCAGTGAGTCTGGGTTTGTAGGGGAAGCTTTCTTT
CDR3 protein: CAISESGFVGEAFF

clone size: -
V gene: TRBV5-1
J gene: TRBJ2-3
D gene: -
CDR3 DNA: TGCGCCAGCAGCCCCACTCGGGCGGGACCCACAGATACGCAGTATTTT
CDR3 protein: CASSPTRAGPTDTQYF

clone size: -
V gene: TRBV10-3
J gene: TRBJ2-2
D gene: TRBD2
CDR3 DNA: TGTGCCATCAGACTCACTAGCGGAACGAACACCGGGGAGCTGTTTTTT
CDR3 protein: CAIRLTSGTNTGELFF

clone size: -
V gene: TRBV10-3
J gene: TRBJ1-6
D gene: -
CDR3 DNA: TGTGCCATCACTATAGGGGGGCAGTATAATTCACCCCTCCACTTT
CDR3 protein: CAITIGGQYNSPLHF

clone size: -
V gene: TRBV4-3
J gene: TRBJ2-7
D gene: -
CDR3 DNA: TGCGCCAGCAGCCAAGAAAGGTCCAGGGTCTACGAGCAGTACTTC
CDR3 protein: CASSQERSRVYEQYF

clone size: -
V gene: TRBV4-3
J gene: TRBJ2-1
D gene: -
CDR3 DNA: TGCGCCAGCAGCCAAGATAAGGGGACCTTCTTGTACAATGAGCAGTTCTTC
CDR3 protein: CASSQDKGTFLYNEQFF

clone size: -
V gene: TRBV16
J gene: TRBJ1-6
D gene: -
CDR3 DNA: TGTGCCAGCAGCCGCATTACAGGGCAGGGAAGGTCACCCCTCCACTTT
CDR3 protein: CASSRITGQGRSPLHF

clone size: -
V gene: TRBV6-6
J gene: TRBJ1-2
D gene: TRBD1
CDR3 DNA: TGTGCCAGCAGCGAGACAGGGGGCCCTGGTGGCTACACCTTC
CDR3 protein: CASSETGGPGGYTF

clone size: -
V gene: TRBV11-2
J gene: TRBJ1-1
D gene: -
CDR3 DNA: TGTGCCAGCAGCCCGACTTGGAACACTGAAGCTTTCTTT
CDR3 protein: CASSPTWNTEAFF

clone size: -
V gene: TRBV5-3
J gene: TRBJ2-3
D gene: TRBD2
CDR3 DNA: TGTGCCAGAAGCTTCCCCAAGCGGGACTTACATAACGTTACGCAGTATTTT
CDR3 protein: CARSFPKRDLHNVTQYF

clone size: -
V gene: TRBV30
J gene: TRBJ1-2
D gene: -
CDR3 DNA: TGTGCCTGGAGGGCAGACTATGGCTACACCTTC
CDR3 protein: CAWRADYGYTF

clone size: -
V gene: TRBV18
J gene: TRBJ2-7
D gene: -
CDR3 DNA: TGTGCCAGCTCACCACCTCCTTCGGGTCACGAGCAGTACTTC
CDR3 protein: CASSPPPSGHEQYF

clone size: -
V gene: TRBV20-1
J gene: TRBJ1-2
D gene: TRBD1
CDR3 DNA: TGCAGTGCTATAGGGGGCGCGAACTACACCTTC
CDR3 protein: CSAIGGANYTF

clone size: -
V gene: TRBV18
J gene: TRBJ1-1
D gene: -
CDR3 DNA: TGTGCCAGCTCACCAGATTCGAACACTGAAGCTTTCTTT
CDR3 protein: CASSPDSNTEAFF

clone size: -
V gene: TRBV6-5
J gene: TRBJ2-5
D gene: TRBD1
CDR3 DNA: TGTGCCAGCAGCCGGGACAGGGGGTACCAAGAGACCCAGTACTTC
CDR3 protein: CASSRDRGYQETQYF

clone size: once
V gene: TRBV20-1
J gene: TRBJ2-2
D gene: -
CDR3 DNA: TGCAGTGCTAGAGAGGCTGGTCGGCTGTTTTTT
CDR3 protein: CSAREAGRLFF

clone size: -
V gene: TRBV18
J gene: TRBJ2-7
D gene: -
CDR3 DNA: TGTGCCAGCTCACCACCGTTTCGGGACACCTACGAGCAGTACTTC
CDR3 protein: CASSPPFRDTYEQYF

clone size: -
V gene: TRBV6-4
J gene: TRBJ1-5
D gene: -
CDR3 DNA: TGTGCCACCAAGGTGAGCAGGCCTATTCAGCCCCAGCATTTT
CDR3 protein: CATKVSRPIQPQHF

clone size: -
V gene: TRBV2
J gene: TRBJ1-5
D gene: TRBD1
CDR3 DNA: TGTGCCAGCAGTCCCGACAGGGGGAATCAGCCCCAGCATTTT
CDR3 protein: CASSPDRGNQPQHF

clone size: -
V gene: TRBV19
J gene: TRBJ1-1
D gene: -
CDR3 DNA: TGTGCCAGTAATATTGGGAGGATGAGCACTGAAGCTTTCTTT
CDR3 protein: CASNIGRMSTEAFF

clone size: -
V gene: TRBV28
J gene: TRBJ2-7
D gene: TRBD2
CDR3 DNA: TGTGCCAGCAGTTCTGGGGCTAGCGGGGGGTACGAGCAGTACTTC
CDR3 protein: CASSSGASGGYEQYF

clone size: -
V gene: TRBV10-3
J gene: TRBJ2-2
D gene: TRBD1
CDR3 DNA: TGTGCCATCAGTCAGACAGGGGGGACCGGGGAGCTGTTTTTT
CDR3 protein: CAISQTGGTGELFF

clone size: -
V gene: TRBV2
J gene: TRBJ2-5
D gene: -
CDR3 DNA: TGTGCCAGCAATGGGGTGGCAGGCCAAGAGACCCAGTACTTC
CDR3 protein: CASNGVAGQETQYF

clone size: -
V gene: TRBV18
J gene: TRBJ2-5
D gene: TRBD1
CDR3 DNA: TGTGCCAGCTCACTGGGACAGGGAGATCAAGAGACCCAGTACTTC
CDR3 protein: CASSLGQGDQETQYF

clone size: -
V gene: TRBV28
J gene: TRBJ1-4
D gene: TRBD1
CDR3 DNA: TGTGCCAGCAGTTCTGACAGGGCGACTAATGAAAAACTGTTTTTT
CDR3 protein: CASSSDRATNEKLFF

clone size: -
V gene: TRBV28
J gene: TRBJ2-3
D gene: TRBD1
CDR3 DNA: TGTGCCAGCAGTTTACTCGGAGAGGGGGCCCGCACAGATACGCAGTATTTT
CDR3 protein: CASSLLGEGARTDTQYF

clone size: -
V gene: TRBV2
J gene: TRBJ1-1
D gene: TRBD1
CDR3 DNA: TGTGCCAGCAGTGAAACGGGACAGCGTGAAGCTTTCTTT
CDR3 protein: CASSETGQREAFF

clone size: -
V gene: TRBV13
J gene: TRBJ2-3
D gene: -
CDR3 DNA: TGTGCCAGCAGCTTAGGCCAGGGCTCAGATACGCAGTATTTT
CDR3 protein: CASSLGQGSDTQYF

clone size: few
V gene: TRBV28
J gene: TRBJ2-7
D gene: -
CDR3 DNA: TGTGCCAGCAGTGGCTACGAGCAGTACTTC
CDR3 protein: CASSGYEQYF

clone size: -
V gene: TRBV5-4
J gene: TRBJ2-7
D gene: -
CDR3 DNA: TGTGCCAGCAGCAGGGGACGGCTTAACCCTTCCTACGAGCAGTACTTC
CDR3 protein: CASSRGRLNPSYEQYF

clone size: -
V gene: TRBV18
J gene: TRBJ2-7
D gene: TRBD1
CDR3 DNA: TGTGCCAGCTCACCCACCGGGACAGGGGCCTACGAGCAGTACTTC
CDR3 protein: CASSPTGTGAYEQYF

clone size: -
V gene: TRBV5-1
J gene: TRBJ2-2
D gene: -
CDR3 DNA: TGCGCCAGCAGCTTAGCTGTAGTAACCGGGGAGCTGTTTTTT
CDR3 protein: CASSLAVVTGELFF

clone size: -
V gene: TRBV18
J gene: TRBJ1-3
D gene: -
CDR3 DNA: TGTGCCAGCTCACCAGGGGGGCTTGGAAACACCATATATTTT
CDR3 protein: CASSPGGLGNTIYF